The rows below give T cell receptor beta chains drawn from one sample of a study of shared clonotypes between healthy human individuals. Sequencing was performed with immunoSEQ multiplex PCR; in TCRdb, only in-frame clones are kept and a portion is missing. The table records some 500,000 clones, approximately 94% of them present only once. Sequenced material: naive CD4+ T cells sorted from blood. The receptors were gathered from a woman aged 25 to 39 in good health. CDR3s include the opening cysteine and the closing phenylalanine or tryptophan. The D gene is left open where the match is weak. Only some rows state a clone size, as once, few, many or a class for expanded clones.

CDR3 length	V gene	clone size	D gene	J gene	CDR3 protein	CDR3 DNA
15	TRBV29-1	-	TRBD2	TRBJ2-2	CSVVVLAGNTGELFF	TGCAGCGTTGTGGTACTAGCGGGAAACACCGGGGAGCTGTTTTTT
13	TRBV6-5	-	-	TRBJ2-7	CASSYGLAYEQYF	TGTGCCAGCAGTTACGGGTTAGCCTACGAGCAGTACTTC
12	TRBV30	-	-	TRBJ1-2	CAWMGSQGGYTF	TGTGCCTGGATGGGGTCACAAGGAGGCTACACCTTC
14	TRBV27	-	TRBD1	TRBJ1-2	CASRTTGALGGYTF	TGTGCCAGCAGGACGACAGGGGCCCTTGGGGGCTACACCTTC
14	TRBV30	-	-	TRBJ1-5	CAWGKGGFNQPQHF	TGTGCCTGGGGTAAAGGGGGATTTAATCAGCCCCAGCATTTT
14	TRBV7-7	-	TRBD2	TRBJ2-7	CASSSSGTSGEQYF	TGTGCCAGCAGCTCTTCGGGGACTAGCGGCGAGCAGTACTTC
14	TRBV5-4	-	TRBD2	TRBJ2-7	CASSSWGGSYEQYF	TGTGCCAGCAGCTCATGGGGGGGATCCTACGAGCAGTACTTC
18	TRBV18	-	TRBD2	TRBJ2-1	CASSPRLSGGSSYNEQFF	TGTGCCAGCTCACCACGGCTGTCGGGAGGGTCTTCCTACAATGAGCAGTTCTTC
14	TRBV27	-	-	TRBJ2-3	CASSLVVAADTQYF	TGTGCCAGCAGTTTAGTCGTAGCGGCAGATACGCAGTATTTT
14	TRBV7-2	-	-	TRBJ1-5	CASSFGGSYQPQHF	TGTGCCAGCAGCTTCGGGGGGAGTTATCAGCCCCAGCATTTT
16	TRBV5-1	-	-	TRBJ2-1	CASSLKIQGSYNEQFF	TGCGCCAGCAGCCTAAAGATACAGGGTTCCTACAATGAGCAGTTCTTC
12	TRBV7-6	-	-	TRBJ2-2	CASSPRVGELFF	TGTGCCAGCAGCCCGCGGGTGGGGGAGCTGTTTTTT
14	TRBV15	-	TRBD1	TRBJ2-7	CATSRGQGVSEQYF	TGTGCCACCAGCAGAGGGCAGGGGGTATCCGAGCAGTACTTC
14	TRBV6-1	once	-	TRBJ2-7	CASSEERYSYEQYF	TGTGCCAGCAGTGAAGAGCGGTACTCCTACGAGCAGTACTTC
13	TRBV5-4	-	-	TRBJ1-2	CASSFDSLRDYTF	TGTGCCAGCAGCTTTGACAGCCTACGAGACTACACCTTC
17	TRBV5-1	once	TRBD2	TRBJ2-1	CASSLGTSGKYYNEQFF	TGCGCCAGCAGCTTGGGGACTAGCGGGAAGTACTACAATGAGCAGTTCTTC
14	TRBV6-5	-	-	TRBJ1-3	CASKVVMRGNTIYF	TGTGCCAGCAAGGTAGTAATGCGAGGAAACACCATATATTTT
17	TRBV7-2	-	TRBD2	TRBJ2-3	CASSLESLAGVGDTQYF	TGTGCCAGCAGCTTAGAATCTCTAGCGGGAGTGGGGGATACGCAGTATTTT
17	TRBV6-4	-	-	TRBJ1-5	CASRRGGPAVSNQPQHF	TGTGCCAGCAGGAGGGGGGGACCGGCGGTCAGCAATCAGCCCCAGCATTTT
15	TRBV5-1	-	-	TRBJ1-2	CASSLGGTDNYGYTF	TGCGCCAGCAGCTTGGGTGGCACAGATAACTATGGCTACACCTTC
14	TRBV5-1	-	-	TRBJ2-5	CASSLFRKQETQYF	TGCGCCAGCAGCTTGTTCAGAAAACAAGAGACCCAGTACTTC
13	TRBV5-1	-	-	TRBJ2-7	CASSLDVLQEQYF	TGCGCCAGCAGCCTGGACGTACTACAGGAGCAGTACTTC
12	TRBV19	-	TRBD1	TRBJ2-7	CATSHRGYEQYF	TGTGCCACCTCCCACAGGGGCTACGAGCAGTACTTC
13	TRBV27	-	TRBD1	TRBJ2-7	CASRRQGNYEQYF	TGTGCCAGCAGACGACAGGGCAACTACGAGCAGTACTTC
15	TRBV28	-	TRBD1	TRBJ1-4	CASTPGGATNEKLFF	TGTGCCAGCACCCCAGGGGGTGCAACTAATGAAAAACTGTTTTTT